This is a list of T cell receptor beta chains from one sample in a study of cytomegalovirus exposure and HLA in healthy donors. Data came from immunoSEQ multiplex PCR; TCRdb stores just in-frame clones and leaves some out. The sample holds about 150,000 clones, 73% seen once. The material sequenced was PBMCs. All receptors derive from a woman between 18 and 29 years old in good health and CMV-seronegative. Both conserved end residues are part of each CDR3. A D gene is named only where the DNA matches it firmly. The size of a clone is reported for some rows only, either as once, few or many, or as a class for expanded clones.

size	V	J	D	CDR3	DNA
.	TRBV13	TRBJ2-5	.	CASSLSGFRAEVETQYF	TGTGCCAGCAGCTTATCAGGGTTCAGGGCTGAGGTGGAGACCCAGTACTTC
.	TRBV2	TRBJ2-4	.	CASSPRAGRAAANIQYF	TGTGCCAGCAGCCCTCGGGCGGGAAGGGCAGCTGCAAACATTCAGTACTTC
.	TRBV6-5	TRBJ2-1	.	CASSPYLYRDEQFF	TGTGCCAGCAGTCCTTACCTCTACAGGGATGAGCAGTTCTTC
.	TRBV19	TRBJ1-1	.	CASSRGPRNTEAFF	TGTGCCAGTAGTAGAGGGCCGCGGAACACTGAAGCTTTCTTT
.	TRBV7-2	TRBJ1-3	.	CASSLHATGTSGNTIYF	TGTGCCAGCAGCTTACACGCAACAGGGACCTCTGGAAACACCATATATTTT
.	TRBV7-2	TRBJ1-1	TRBD1	CASTPGQGNTEAFF	TGTGCCAGCACCCCGGGACAGGGAAACACTGAAGCTTTCTTT
few	TRBV6-5	TRBJ1-5	.	CASSYQGDSNQPQHF	TGTGCCAGCAGTTATCAAGGGGATAGCAATCAGCCCCAGCATTTT
.	TRBV5-4	TRBJ2-2	TRBD1	CASSIDPDRVGELFF	TGTGCCAGCAGCATAGACCCGGACAGGGTCGGGGAGCTGTTTTTT
.	TRBV20-1	TRBJ1-2	.	CSAGGDYGYTF	TGCAGTGCTGGGGGGGATTATGGCTACACCTTC
.	TRBV5-1	TRBJ1-1	.	CASSVGVSNTEAFF	TGCGCCAGCAGCGTCGGGGTCTCGAACACTGAAGCTTTCTTT
.	TRBV27	TRBJ2-5	TRBD1	CASSSGTAQETQYF	TGTGCCAGCAGTTCCGGGACAGCCCAAGAGACCCAGTACTTC
.	TRBV7-2	TRBJ2-5	.	CASSPAGGQETQYF	TGTGCCAGCAGCCCGGCTGGGGGGCAAGAGACCCAGTACTTC
.	TRBV9	TRBJ1-2	.	CASSVGIYRNQNYGYTF	TGTGCCAGCAGCGTAGGGATATACAGAAACCAAAACTATGGCTACACCTTC
.	TRBV14	TRBJ2-1	TRBD1	CASSQRDRAHNEQFF	TGTGCCAGCAGCCAAAGGGACAGGGCCCACAATGAGCAGTTCTTC
.	TRBV1	TRBJ2-7	.	CTSSQDAGASENEQYF	TGCACCAGCAGCCAAGATGCGGGGGCTTCGGAAAACGAGCAGTACTTC
.	TRBV2	TRBJ1-2	TRBD1	CASRLGQGRNTF	TGTGCCAGCAGGCTTGGACAGGGTAGGAACACCTTC
few	TRBV6-5	TRBJ1-1	.	CASSYSTGGDTEAFF	TGTGCCAGCAGTTACTCGACGGGGGGGGACACTGAAGCTTTCTTT
.	TRBV7-8	TRBJ2-3	.	CASSLQGSLMDTQYF	TGTGCCAGCAGCTTACAGGGGTCCTTAATGGATACGCAGTATTTT
few	TRBV18	TRBJ2-7	.	CASSPPGQGSYEQYF	TGTGCCAGCTCACCACCGGGGCAGGGTTCCTACGAGCAGTACTTC
.	TRBV5-4	TRBJ2-7	TRBD1	CASSRDRFYEQYF	TGTGCCAGCAGCCGGGACAGGTTCTACGAGCAGTACTTC
once	TRBV6-5	TRBJ2-1	.	CASSSVGMGPWIF	TGTGCCAGCTCCTCCGTCGGAATGGGGCCTTGGATCTTC
.	TRBV9	TRBJ2-1	.	CASSVGRLTDEQFF	TGTGCCAGCAGCGTAGGTCGTCTCACGGATGAGCAGTTCTTC
.	TRBV15	TRBJ1-2	.	CATSSRQEPSYGYTF	TGTGCCACCAGCAGCCGACAGGAGCCTTCCTATGGCTACACCTTC
few	TRBV2	TRBJ2-3	TRBD2	CASSEIGRGGTDTQYF	TGTGCCAGCAGTGAAATTGGGCGGGGGGGCACAGATACGCAGTATTTT
.	TRBV4-3	TRBJ2-2	.	CASSQSAANTGELFF	TGCGCCAGCAGCCAATCCGCGGCGAACACCGGGGAGCTGTTTTTT